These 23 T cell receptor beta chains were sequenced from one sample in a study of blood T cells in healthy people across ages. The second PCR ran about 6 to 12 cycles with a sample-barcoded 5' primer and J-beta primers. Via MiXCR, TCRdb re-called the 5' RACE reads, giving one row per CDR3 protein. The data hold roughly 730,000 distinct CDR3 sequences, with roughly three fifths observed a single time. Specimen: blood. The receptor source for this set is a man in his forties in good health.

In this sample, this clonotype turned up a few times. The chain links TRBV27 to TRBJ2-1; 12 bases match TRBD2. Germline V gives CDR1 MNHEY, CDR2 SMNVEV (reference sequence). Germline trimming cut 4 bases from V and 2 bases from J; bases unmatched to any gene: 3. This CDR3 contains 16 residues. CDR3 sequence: CASSSTSGGTYNEQFF. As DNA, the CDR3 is TGTGCCAGCAGTTCTACTAGCGGGGGGACCTACAATGAGCAGTTCTTC.

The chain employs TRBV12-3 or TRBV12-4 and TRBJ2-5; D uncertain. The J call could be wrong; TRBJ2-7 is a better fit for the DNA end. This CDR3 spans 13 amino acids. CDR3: CASSRNSDGEQYF. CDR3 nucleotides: TGTGCCAGCAGCCGAAACTCGGACGGCGAGCAGTACTTC.

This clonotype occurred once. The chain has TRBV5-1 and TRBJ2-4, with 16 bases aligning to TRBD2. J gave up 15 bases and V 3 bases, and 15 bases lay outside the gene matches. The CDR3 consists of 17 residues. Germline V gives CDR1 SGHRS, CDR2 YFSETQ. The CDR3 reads CASSSGTSGRALRERYF. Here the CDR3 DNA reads TGCGCCAGCAGCTCCGGGACTAGCGGGAGGGCCCTCCGCGAAAGGTACTTC. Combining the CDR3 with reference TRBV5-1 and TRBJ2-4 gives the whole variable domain KAGVTQTPRYLIKTRGQQVTLSCSPISGHRSVSWYQQTPGQGLQFLFEYFSETQRNKGNFPGRFSGRQFSNSRSEMNVSTLELGDSALYLCASSSGTSGRALRERYFGAGTRLSVL.

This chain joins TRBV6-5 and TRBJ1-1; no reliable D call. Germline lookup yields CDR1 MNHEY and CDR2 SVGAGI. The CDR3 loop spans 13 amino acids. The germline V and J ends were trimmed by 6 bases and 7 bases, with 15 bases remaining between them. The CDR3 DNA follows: TGTGCCAGCAGCAAAATTAACAAGGTTGAAGCTTTCTTT. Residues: CASSKINKVEAFF.

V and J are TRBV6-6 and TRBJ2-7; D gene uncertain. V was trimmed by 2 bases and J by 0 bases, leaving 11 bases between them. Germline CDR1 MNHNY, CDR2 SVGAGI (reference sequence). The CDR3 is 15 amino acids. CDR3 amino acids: CASSYEAGTSYEQYF. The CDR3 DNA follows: TGTGCCAGCAGTTACGAGGCAGGAACCTCCTACGAGCAGTACTTC.

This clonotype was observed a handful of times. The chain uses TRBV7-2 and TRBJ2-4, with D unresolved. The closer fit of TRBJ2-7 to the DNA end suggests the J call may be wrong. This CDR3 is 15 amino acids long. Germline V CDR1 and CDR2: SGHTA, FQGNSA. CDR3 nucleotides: TGTGCCAGCAGCTTAGCGCGCGGCCCTACCTACGAGCAGTACTTC. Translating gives CASSLARGPTYEQYF.

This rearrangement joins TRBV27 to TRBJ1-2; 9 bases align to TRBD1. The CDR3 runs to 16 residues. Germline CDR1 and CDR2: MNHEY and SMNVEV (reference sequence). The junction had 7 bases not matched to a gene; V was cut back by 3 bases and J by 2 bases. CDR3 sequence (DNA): TGTGCCAGCAGTTTGGGGGACAGGGACGGAAACTATGGCTACACCTTC. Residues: CASSLGDRDGNYGYTF.

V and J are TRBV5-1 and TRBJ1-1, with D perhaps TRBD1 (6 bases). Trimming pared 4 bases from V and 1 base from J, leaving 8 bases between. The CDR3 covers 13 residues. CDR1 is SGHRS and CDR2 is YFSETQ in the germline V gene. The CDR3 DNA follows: TGCGCCAGCAGCAGACAGGCGAACACTGAAGCTTTCTTT. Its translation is CASSRQANTEAFF.

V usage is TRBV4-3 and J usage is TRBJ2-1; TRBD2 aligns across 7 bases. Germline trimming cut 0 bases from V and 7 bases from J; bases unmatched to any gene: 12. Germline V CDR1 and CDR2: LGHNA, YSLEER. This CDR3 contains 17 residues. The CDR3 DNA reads TGCGCCAGCAGCCAAGAGTGGTCTAGCGGAAATAGGAATGAGCAGTTCTTC. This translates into CASSQEWSSGNRNEQFF.

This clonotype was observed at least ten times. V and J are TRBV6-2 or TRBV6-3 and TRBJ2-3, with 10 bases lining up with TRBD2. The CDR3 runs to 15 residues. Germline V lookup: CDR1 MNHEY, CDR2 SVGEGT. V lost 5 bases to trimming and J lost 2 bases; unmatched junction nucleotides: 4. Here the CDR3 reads CASSITSGDTDTQYF. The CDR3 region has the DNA TGTGCCAGCAGTATAACTAGCGGGGACACAGATACGCAGTATTTT.

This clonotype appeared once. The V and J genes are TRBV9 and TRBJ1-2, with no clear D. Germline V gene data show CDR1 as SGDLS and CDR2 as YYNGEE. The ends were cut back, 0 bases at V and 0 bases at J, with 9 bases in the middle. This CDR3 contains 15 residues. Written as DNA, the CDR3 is TGTGCCAGCAGCGTAGTAGCGGCTACTAACTATGGCTACACCTTC. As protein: CASSVVAATNYGYTF.

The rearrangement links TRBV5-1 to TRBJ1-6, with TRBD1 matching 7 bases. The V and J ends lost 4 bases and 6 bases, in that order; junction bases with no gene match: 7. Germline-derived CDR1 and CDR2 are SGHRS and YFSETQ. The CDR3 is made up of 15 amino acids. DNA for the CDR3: TGCGCCAGCAGCCGGGAGGGACAGCGTAATTCACCCCTCCACTTT. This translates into CASSREGQRNSPLHF.

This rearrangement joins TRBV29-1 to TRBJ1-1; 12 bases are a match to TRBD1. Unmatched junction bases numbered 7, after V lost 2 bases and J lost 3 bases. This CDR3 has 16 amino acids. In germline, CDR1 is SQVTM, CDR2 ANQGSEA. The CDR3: CSVESGTGGIYTEAFF. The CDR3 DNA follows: TGCAGCGTTGAATCCGGGACAGGGGGCATATACACTGAAGCTTTCTTT.

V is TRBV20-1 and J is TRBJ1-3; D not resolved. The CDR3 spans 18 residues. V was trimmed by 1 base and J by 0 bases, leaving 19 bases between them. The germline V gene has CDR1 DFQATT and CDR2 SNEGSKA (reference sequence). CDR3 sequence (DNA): TGCAGTGCTAGAGCCGGGAGCGTAACAATCTTCTCTGGAAACACCATATATTTT. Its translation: CSARAGSVTIFSGNTIYF.

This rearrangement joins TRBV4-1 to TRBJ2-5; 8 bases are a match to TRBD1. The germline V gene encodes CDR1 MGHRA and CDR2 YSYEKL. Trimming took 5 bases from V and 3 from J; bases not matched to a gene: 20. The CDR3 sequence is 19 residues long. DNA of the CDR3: TGCGCCAGCAGCTACCCCACCCAGGGGGCTCGGGAGAGGAAAGAGACCCAGTACTTC. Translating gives CASSYPTQGARERKETQYF.

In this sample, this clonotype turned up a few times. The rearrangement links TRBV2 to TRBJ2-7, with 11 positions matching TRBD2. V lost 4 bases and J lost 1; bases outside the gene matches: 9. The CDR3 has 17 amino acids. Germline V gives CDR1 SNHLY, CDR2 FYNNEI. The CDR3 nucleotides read TGTGCCAGCAGTGCCGGGACTAGCGGCACCTTTTCCTACGAGCAGTACTTC. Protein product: CASSAGTSGTFSYEQYF.

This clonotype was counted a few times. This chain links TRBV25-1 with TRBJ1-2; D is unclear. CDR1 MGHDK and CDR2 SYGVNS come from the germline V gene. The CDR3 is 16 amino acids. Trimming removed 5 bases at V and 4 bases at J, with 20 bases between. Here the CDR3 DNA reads TGTGCCAGCAGTCCAGAGCCGGGGTCCCCCCCCTATGGCTACACCTTC. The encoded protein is CASSPEPGSPPYGYTF.

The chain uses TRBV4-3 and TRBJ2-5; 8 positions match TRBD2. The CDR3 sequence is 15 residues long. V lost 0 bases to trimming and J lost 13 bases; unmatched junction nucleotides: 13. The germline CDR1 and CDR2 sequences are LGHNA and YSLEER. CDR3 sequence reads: CASSQEGGRNNERYF. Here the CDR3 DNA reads TGCGCCAGCAGCCAAGAGGGCGGGAGGAACAATGAGCGGTACTTC.

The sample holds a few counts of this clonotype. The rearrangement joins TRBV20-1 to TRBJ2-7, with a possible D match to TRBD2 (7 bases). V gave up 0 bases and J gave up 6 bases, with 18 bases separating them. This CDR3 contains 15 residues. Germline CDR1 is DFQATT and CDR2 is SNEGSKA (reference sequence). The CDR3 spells CSARDPRGAGFEQYF. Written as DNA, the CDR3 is TGCAGTGCTAGAGACCCCCGGGGGGCGGGATTCGAGCAGTACTTC.

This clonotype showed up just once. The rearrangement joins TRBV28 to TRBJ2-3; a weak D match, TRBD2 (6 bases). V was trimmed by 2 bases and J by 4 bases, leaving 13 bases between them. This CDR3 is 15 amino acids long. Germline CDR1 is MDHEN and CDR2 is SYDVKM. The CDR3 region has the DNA TGTGCCAGCAGTTTAGCGGGGCTGTTTGCAGATACGCAGTATTTT. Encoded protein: CASSLAGLFADTQYF.

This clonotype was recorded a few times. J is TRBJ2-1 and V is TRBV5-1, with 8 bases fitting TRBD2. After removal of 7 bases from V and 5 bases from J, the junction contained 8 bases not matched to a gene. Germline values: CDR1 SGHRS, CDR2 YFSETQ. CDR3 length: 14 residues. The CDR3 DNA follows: TGCGCCAGCCGCGCTAGCGGGCCTCACAATGAGCAGTTCTTC. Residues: CASRASGPHNEQFF.

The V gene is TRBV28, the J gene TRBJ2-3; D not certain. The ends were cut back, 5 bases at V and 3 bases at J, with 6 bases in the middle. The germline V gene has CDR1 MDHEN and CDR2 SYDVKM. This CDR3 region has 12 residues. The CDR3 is CASSPQTDTQYF. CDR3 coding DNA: TGTGCCAGCAGTCCGCAGACAGATACGCAGTATTTT.

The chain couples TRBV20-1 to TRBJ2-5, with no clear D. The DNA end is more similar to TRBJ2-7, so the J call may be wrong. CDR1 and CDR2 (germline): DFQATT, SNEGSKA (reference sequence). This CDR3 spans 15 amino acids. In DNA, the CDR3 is TGCAGTGCTAGAGATGTGGCCTCTGGGTCCTACGAGCAGTACTTC. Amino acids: CSARDVASGSYEQYF.